Following are 14 T cell receptor beta chains from one sample sequenced in a study of vaccination effects on CD4 cells after COVID-19. Antigens for these TCRs are unknown. Sequencing used immunoSEQ multiplex PCR; TCRdb keeps in-frame clones, though not all of them. The data contain 72,000 or so clones, around 69% of them seen just once; the ten biggest clones take up 2% to 2.5%. A 10-day culture period preceded the isolation of CD4+ T cells. Two-dose vaccination with either BNT162b2 or mRNA-1273 was given to the participants. Specimen: CD4+ T cells from PBMCs cultured without peptide, collected after COVID-19 vaccination. The receptor set was obtained from a human donor who received a COVID-19 vaccine.

J is TRBJ1-3 and V is TRBV5-3; D uncertain. TRBV5-3 is labeled an ORF, and its function is uncertain. Trimming removed 4 bases from V and 6 bases from J, with 14 bases in between. The CDR3 runs to 14 residues. CDR3 amino acids: CARSGGTLANTIYF. The DNA of the CDR3 is TGTGCCAGAAGCGGCGGAACTCTGGCAAACACCATATATTTT.

V usage is TRBV18 and J usage is TRBJ1-2; the D gene is possibly TRBD1 (5 bases). There are 14 residues in the CDR3. V lost 0 bases and J 4 bases, leaving 9 bases between the germline ends. Germline V gene sequence: CDR1 KGHSH, CDR2 LQKENI. The CDR3 DNA is TGTGCCAGCTCACCACCGTCCGGGACCTATGGCTACACCTTC. Its translation is CASSPPSGTYGYTF.

The rearrangement links TRBV6-5 to TRBJ1-2, with D perhaps matching TRBD1 (5 bases). Germline CDR1 MNHEY, CDR2 SVGAGI. The V end lost 11 bases, the J end lost 5 bases, and 21 bases lay between the germline ends. CDR3 length: 14 residues. CDR3 amino acids: CASYGGDRGYGYTF. CDR3 DNA sequence: TGTGCCTCCTACGGGGGGGACCGAGGGTATGGCTACACCTTC.

J is TRBJ2-2 and V is TRBV6-1; D may be TRBD2 (6 bases). The CDR3 length is 14 residues. Trimming stripped 11 bases from V and 6 bases from J, with 19 bases between. The germline gives CDR1 MNHNS, CDR2 SASEGT. DNA for the CDR3: TGTGCCTGTAATCGCGCGGGACGGGCCGGGGAGCTGTTTTTT. As protein: CACNRAGRAGELFF.

This clone was detected a few times. The V call is TRBV5-8, the J call TRBJ2-5, with D possibly being TRBD2 (6 bases). Germline CDR1 reads SGHTS; CDR2 reads YDEGEE. V was clipped by 0 bases and J by 6 bases, with 15 bases between them. The CDR3 extends over 15 amino acids. CDR3 sequence reads: CASSLVGAGMKTQYF. CDR3 bases: TGTGCCAGCAGCTTGGTAGGGGCGGGGATGAAGACCCAGTACTTC.

A few counts support this clone. This chain connects TRBV19 to TRBJ1-6; 8 bases are shared with TRBD1. Looked up from germline, CDR1 is LNHDA and CDR2 is SQIVND (reference sequence). The junction had 0 bases not matched to a gene; V was cut back by 5 bases and J by 9 bases. This CDR3 has 12 residues. The DNA for the CDR3 is TGTGCCAGTAGTCAGGGGGCTTCACCCCTCCACTTT. Translated, it gives CASSQGASPLHF.

The gene calls are TRBV20-1 and TRBJ1-2; D possibly corresponds to TRBD1 (5 bases). CDR3 length: 13 amino acids. Trimming pared 3 bases from V and 4 bases from J, leaving 12 bases between. Looked up from germline, CDR1 is DFQATT and CDR2 is SNEGSKA (reference sequence). CDR3 in DNA: TGCAGTGCTAGTGCCAGGGCCCTCTATGGCTACACCTTC. Translating gives CSASARALYGYTF.

V is TRBV29-1 and J is TRBJ1-2, with D uncertain. V shed 7 bases and J shed 4 bases, with 10 bases lying between them. From germline, CDR1 is SQVTM and CDR2 ANQGSEA. The CDR3 has 11 residues. CDR3 region: CSGTASYGYTF. Here the CDR3 DNA reads TGCAGCGGGACCGCTTCCTATGGCTACACCTTC.

This chain joins TRBV4-3 and TRBJ2-3, with 14 bases that match TRBD2. The germline V gene has CDR1 LGHNA and CDR2 YSLEER. Germline trimming cut 1 base from V and 2 bases from J; bases unmatched to any gene: 8. The CDR3 spans 19 residues. The CDR3: CASSQAYGTSGGYTDTQYF. DNA for the CDR3: TGCGCCAGCAGCCAAGCCTACGGGACTAGCGGGGGATACACAGATACGCAGTATTTT.

This clone appeared a few times. The rearrangement uses TRBV11-2 and TRBJ1-2; the D gene is possibly TRBD1 (5 bases). Germline CDR1 reads SGHAT; CDR2 reads FQNNGV. CDR3 length equals 13 residues. Trimming took off 4 bases at V and 7 bases at J, with 13 bases between the two ends. The CDR3 nucleotides read TGTGCCAGCAGCTGGGGCAGGGCTGGTGGCTACACCTTC. Translated: CASSWGRAGGYTF. Based on the CDR3 plus reference TRBV11-2 and TRBJ1-2, the full variable domain is EAGVAQSPRYKIIEKRQSVAFWCNPISGHATLYWYQQILGQGPKLLIQFQNNGVVDDSQLPKDRFSAERLKGVDSTLKIQPAKLEDSAVYLCASSWGRAGGYTFGSGTRLTVV.

This rearrangement joins TRBV5-1 to TRBJ2-3; no clear D. Germline lookup yields CDR1 SGHRS and CDR2 YFSETQ. V lost 4 bases and J 2 bases, leaving 14 bases between the germline ends. The CDR3 has 15 residues. Here the CDR3 DNA reads TGCGCCAGCAGCCGGTCGTTCCCCACCACAGATACGCAGTATTTT. Translation: CASSRSFPTTDTQYF.

This clone has just a few counts. The rearrangement joins TRBV10-2 to TRBJ1-5; TRBD1 matches 7 bases. The CDR3 sequence is 14 residues long. Germline loops: CDR1 WSHSY, CDR2 SAAADI. V gave up 0 bases and J gave up 5 bases; unmatched junction bases: 1. CDR3 protein: CASSESQGDQPQHF. In DNA, the CDR3 is TGCGCCAGCAGTGAGTCGCAGGGGGATCAGCCCCAGCATTTT.

The chain is built from TRBV19 and TRBJ2-5, with a tentative D call TRBD1 (5 bases). Deletions cut 10 bases from V and 3 bases from J, with 15 bases between. CDR1 is LNHDA and CDR2 is SQIVND in the germline V gene (reference sequence). CDR3 length: 13 residues. CDR3 sequence (DNA): TGTGCCACTCGCAGGGAAGGCAAAGAGACCCAGTACTTC. This sequence encodes CATRREGKETQYF.

The gene calls are TRBV7-3 and TRBJ1-1, with D perhaps TRBD1 (5 bases). This CDR3 is built from 13 residues. CDR1 and CDR2 from the germline V gene are SGHTA and FQGTGA. Trimming stripped 4 bases from V and 5 bases from J, with 11 bases between. For the CDR3, the DNA is TGTGCCAGCAGCTCTTCAGGGCGGACTGAAGCTTTCTTT. Residues: CASSSSGRTEAFF. Filled out from reference TRBV7-3 and TRBJ1-1, the complete variable domain reads GAGVSQTPSNKVTEKGKYVELRCDPISGHTALYWYRQSLGQGPEFLIYFQGTGAADDSGLPNDRFFAVRPEGSVSTLKIQRTERGDSAVYLCASSSSGRTEAFFGQGTRLTVV.